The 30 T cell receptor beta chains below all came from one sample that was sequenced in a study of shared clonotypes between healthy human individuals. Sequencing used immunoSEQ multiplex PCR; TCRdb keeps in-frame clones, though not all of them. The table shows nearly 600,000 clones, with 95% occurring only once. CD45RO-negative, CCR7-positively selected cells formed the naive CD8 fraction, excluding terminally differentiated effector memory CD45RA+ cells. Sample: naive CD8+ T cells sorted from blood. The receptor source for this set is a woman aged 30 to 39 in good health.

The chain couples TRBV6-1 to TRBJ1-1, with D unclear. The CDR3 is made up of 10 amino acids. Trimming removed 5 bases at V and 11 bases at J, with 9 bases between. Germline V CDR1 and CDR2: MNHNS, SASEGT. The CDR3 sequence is CASSPTGAFF. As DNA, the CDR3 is TGTGCCAGCAGTCCGACGGGTGCTTTCTTT.

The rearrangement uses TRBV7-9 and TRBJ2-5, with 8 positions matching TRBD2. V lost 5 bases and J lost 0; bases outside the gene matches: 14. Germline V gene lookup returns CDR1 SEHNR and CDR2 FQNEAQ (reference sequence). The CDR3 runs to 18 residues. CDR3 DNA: TGTGCCAGCAGCCCACTAGCTGGACTAGCACAGTACCAAGAGACCCAGTACTTC. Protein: CASSPLAGLAQYQETQYF.

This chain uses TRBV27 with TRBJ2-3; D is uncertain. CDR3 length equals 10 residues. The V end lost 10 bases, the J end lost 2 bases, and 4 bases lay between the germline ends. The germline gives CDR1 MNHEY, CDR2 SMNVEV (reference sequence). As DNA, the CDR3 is TGTGCCACCTTCACAGATACGCAGTATTTT. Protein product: CATFTDTQYF.

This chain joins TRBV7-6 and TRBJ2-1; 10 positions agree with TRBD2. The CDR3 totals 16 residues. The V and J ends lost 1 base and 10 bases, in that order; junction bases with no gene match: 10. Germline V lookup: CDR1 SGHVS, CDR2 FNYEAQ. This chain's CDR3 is CASSLGGLAAGPEQFF. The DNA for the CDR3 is TGTGCCAGCAGCTTAGGTGGACTAGCGGCAGGGCCCGAGCAGTTCTTC.

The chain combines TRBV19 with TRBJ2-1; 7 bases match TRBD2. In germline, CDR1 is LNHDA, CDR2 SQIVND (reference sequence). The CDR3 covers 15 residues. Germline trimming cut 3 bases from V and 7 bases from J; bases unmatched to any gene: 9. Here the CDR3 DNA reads TGTGCCAGTAGTATCTCTGGCGGGAGCGTAAATGAGCAGTTCTTC. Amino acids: CASSISGGSVNEQFF. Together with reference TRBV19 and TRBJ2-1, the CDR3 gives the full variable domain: DGGITQSPKYLFRKEGQNVTLSCEQNLNHDAMYWYRQDPGQGLRLIYYSQIVNDFQKGDIAEGYSVSREKKESFPLTVTSAQKNPTAFYLCASSISGGSVNEQFFGPGTRLTVL.

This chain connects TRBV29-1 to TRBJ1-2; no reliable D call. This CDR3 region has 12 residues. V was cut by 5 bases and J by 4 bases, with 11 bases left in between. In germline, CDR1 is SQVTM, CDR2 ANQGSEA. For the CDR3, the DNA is TGCAGCGTTTTATCGACGCCCTATGGCTACACCTTC. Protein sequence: CSVLSTPYGYTF.

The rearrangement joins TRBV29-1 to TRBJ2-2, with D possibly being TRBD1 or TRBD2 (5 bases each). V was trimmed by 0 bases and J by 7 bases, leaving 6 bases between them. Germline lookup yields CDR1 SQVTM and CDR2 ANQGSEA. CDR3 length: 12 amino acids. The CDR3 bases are TGCAGCGTTGAAGATGGGGGCGGGGAGCTGTTTTTT. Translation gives CSVEDGGGELFF.

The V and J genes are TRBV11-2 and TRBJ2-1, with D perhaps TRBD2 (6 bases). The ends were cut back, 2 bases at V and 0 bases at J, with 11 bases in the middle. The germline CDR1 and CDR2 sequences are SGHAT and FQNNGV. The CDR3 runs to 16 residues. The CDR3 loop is CASSLFFGSSYNEQFF. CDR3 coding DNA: TGTGCCAGCAGCTTATTCTTCGGGAGCTCCTACAATGAGCAGTTCTTC.

The CDR3 DNA reads TGTGCCAGCAGCCCCAGCGGGACCACCTACGAGCAGTACTTC. Translated, it gives CASSPSGTTYEQYF. The V gene is TRBV11-2, the J gene TRBJ2-7, with 7 bases that match TRBD2. V lost 5 bases and J lost 2; bases outside the gene matches: 6. The CDR3 has 14 amino acids. Per the germline V gene, CDR1 is SGHAT and CDR2 is FQNNGV. The full variable domain, its missing parts supplied by reference TRBV11-2 and TRBJ2-7, is EAGVAQSPRYKIIEKRQSVAFWCNPISGHATLYWYQQILGQGPKLLIQFQNNGVVDDSQLPKDRFSAERLKGVDSTLKIQPAKLEDSAVYLCASSPSGTTYEQYFGPGTRLTVT.

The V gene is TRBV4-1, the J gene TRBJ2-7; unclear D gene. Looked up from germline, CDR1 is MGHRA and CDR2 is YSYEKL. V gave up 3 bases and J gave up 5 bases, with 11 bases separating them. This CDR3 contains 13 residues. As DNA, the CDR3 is TGCGCCAGCAGCCAGGGTAAAGCCGACGAGCAGTACTTC. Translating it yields CASSQGKADEQYF.

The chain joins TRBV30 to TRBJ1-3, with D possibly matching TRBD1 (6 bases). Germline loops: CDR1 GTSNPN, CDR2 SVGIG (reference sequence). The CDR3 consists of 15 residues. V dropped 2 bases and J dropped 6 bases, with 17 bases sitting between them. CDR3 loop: CAWSLVPGVANTIYF. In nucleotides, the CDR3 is TGTGCCTGGAGTCTCGTGCCAGGGGTCGCAAACACCATATATTTT.

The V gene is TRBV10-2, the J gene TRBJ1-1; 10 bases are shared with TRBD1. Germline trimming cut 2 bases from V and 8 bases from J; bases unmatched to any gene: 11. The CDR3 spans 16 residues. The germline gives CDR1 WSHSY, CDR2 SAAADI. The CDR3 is CASSEVGQGLPGEAFF. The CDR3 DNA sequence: TGCGCCAGCAGTGAGGTGGGACAGGGGCTTCCTGGAGAAGCTTTCTTT.

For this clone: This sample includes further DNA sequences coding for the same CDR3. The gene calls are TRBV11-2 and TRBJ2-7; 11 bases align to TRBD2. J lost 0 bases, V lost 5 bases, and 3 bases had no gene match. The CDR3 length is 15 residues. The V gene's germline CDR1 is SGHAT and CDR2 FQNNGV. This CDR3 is CASSPSGRSSYEQYF. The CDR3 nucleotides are TGTGCCAGCAGCCCTAGCGGGAGGAGCTCCTACGAGCAGTACTTC.

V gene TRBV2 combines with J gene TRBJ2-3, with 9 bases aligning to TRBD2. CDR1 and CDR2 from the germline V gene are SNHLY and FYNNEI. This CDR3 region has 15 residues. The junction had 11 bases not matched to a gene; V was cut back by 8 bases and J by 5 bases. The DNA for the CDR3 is TGTGCCAGCGCCGCTATAGCGGGAGAAGGAGATACGCAGTATTTT. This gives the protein CASAAIAGEGDTQYF.

CDR3 residues: CASSQHTGEPNTGELFF. The CDR3 DNA sequence: TGTGCCAGCAGCCAACACACAGGAGAACCGAACACCGGGGAGCTGTTTTTT. The chain is built from TRBV7-9 and TRBJ2-2, with D possibly TRBD1 on 5 matching bases. V was cut by 5 bases and J by 0 bases, with 16 bases left in between. The CDR3 is 17 amino acids. In germline, CDR1 is SEHNR, CDR2 FQNEAQ (reference sequence).

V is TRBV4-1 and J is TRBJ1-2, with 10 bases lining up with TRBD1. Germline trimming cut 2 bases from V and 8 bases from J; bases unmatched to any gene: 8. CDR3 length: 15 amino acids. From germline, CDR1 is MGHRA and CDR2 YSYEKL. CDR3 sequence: CASSQTGTGVEGYTF. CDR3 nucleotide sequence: TGCGCCAGCAGCCAAACCGGGACAGGGGTAGAAGGCTACACCTTC.

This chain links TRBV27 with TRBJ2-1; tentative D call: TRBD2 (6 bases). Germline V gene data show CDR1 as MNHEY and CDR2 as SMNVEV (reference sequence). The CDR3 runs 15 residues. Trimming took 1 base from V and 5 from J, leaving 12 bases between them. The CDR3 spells CASSLWGRRDNEQFF. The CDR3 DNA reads TGTGCCAGCAGTTTATGGGGGAGGAGGGACAATGAGCAGTTCTTC.

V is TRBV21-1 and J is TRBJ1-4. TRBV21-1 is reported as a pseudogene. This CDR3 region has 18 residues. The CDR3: CASSFSGDRQSINEKLFF. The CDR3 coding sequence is TGTGCCAGCAGCTTTAGCGGGGACAGACAGTCAATTAATGAAAAACTGTTTTTT.

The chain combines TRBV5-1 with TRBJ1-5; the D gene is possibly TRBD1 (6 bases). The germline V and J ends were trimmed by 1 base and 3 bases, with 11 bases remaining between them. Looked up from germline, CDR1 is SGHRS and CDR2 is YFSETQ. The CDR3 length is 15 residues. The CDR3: CASSLTGAFNQPQHF. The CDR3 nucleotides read TGCGCCAGCAGCTTGACGGGGGCGTTCAATCAGCCCCAGCATTTT.

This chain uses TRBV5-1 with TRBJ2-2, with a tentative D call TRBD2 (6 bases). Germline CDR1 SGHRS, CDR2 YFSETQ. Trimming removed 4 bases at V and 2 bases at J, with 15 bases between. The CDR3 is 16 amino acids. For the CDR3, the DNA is TGCGCCAGCAGCAGGCCGGGACTGAGAAACACCGGGGAGCTGTTTTTT. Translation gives CASSRPGLRNTGELFF.

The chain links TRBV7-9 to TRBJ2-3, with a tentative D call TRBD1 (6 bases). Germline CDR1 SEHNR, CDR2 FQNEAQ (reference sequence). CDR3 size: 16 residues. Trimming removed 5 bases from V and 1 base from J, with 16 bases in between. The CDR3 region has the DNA TGTGCCAGCAGCCCTCGCAGGGGTGTGGGCACAGATACGCAGTATTTT. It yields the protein CASSPRRGVGTDTQYF. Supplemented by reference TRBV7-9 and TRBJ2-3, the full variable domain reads DTGVSQNPRHKITKRGQNVTFRCDPISEHNRLYWYRQTLGQGPEFLTYFQNEAQLEKSRLLSDRFSAERPKGSFSTLEIQRTEQGDSAMYLCASSPRRGVGTDTQYFGPGTRLTVL.

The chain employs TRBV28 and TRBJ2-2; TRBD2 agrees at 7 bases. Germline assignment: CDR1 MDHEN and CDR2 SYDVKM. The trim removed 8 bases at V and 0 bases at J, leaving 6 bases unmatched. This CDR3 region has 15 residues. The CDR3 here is CASLGGWTNTGELFF. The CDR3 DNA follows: TGTGCCAGCCTGGGAGGGTGGACGAACACCGGGGAGCTGTTTTTT.

As DNA, the CDR3 is TGTGCCAGCAGCGACGGGACAGACTCCTACGAGCAGTACTTC. It codes for CASSDGTDSYEQYF. V usage is TRBV7-9 and J usage is TRBJ2-7; 7 bases align to TRBD1. The CDR3 runs to 14 residues. Germline values: CDR1 SEHNR, CDR2 FQNEAQ (reference sequence). Losses at the gene ends were 5 bases for V and 0 bases for J; bases not matched to a gene: 4.

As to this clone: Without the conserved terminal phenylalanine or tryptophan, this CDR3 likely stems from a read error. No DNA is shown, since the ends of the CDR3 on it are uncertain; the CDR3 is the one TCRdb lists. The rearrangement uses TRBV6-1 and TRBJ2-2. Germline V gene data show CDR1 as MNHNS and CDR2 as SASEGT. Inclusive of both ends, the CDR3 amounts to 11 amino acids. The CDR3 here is CASSESGGGIV.

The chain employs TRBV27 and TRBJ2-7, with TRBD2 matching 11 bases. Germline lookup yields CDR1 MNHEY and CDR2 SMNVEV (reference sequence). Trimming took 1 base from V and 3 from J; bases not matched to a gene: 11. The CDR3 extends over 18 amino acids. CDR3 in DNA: TGTGCCAGCAGTTTATATGGGCCCGGACTAGCGGGCCACTACGAGCAGTACTTC. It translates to CASSLYGPGLAGHYEQYF.

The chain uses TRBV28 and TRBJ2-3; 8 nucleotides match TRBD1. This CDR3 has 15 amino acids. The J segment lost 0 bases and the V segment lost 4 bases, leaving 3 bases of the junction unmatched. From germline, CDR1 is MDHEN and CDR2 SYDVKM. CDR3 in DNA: TGTGCCAGCAGTTCCCGGACAGGGAGCACAGATACGCAGTATTTT. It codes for CASSSRTGSTDTQYF.

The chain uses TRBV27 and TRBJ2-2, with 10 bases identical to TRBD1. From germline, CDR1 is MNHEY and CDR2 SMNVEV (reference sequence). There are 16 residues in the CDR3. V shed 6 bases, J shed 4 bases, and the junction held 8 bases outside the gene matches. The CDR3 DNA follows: TGTGCCAGCAGCTCCGGGACAGGGGTGGGCACCGGGGAGCTGTTTTTT. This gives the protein CASSSGTGVGTGELFF.

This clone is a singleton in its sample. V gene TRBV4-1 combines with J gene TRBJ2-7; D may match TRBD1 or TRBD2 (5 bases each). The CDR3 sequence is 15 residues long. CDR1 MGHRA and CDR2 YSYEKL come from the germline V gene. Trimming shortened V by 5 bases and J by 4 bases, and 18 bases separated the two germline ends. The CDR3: CASSSQAAGLYEQYF. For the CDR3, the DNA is TGCGCCAGCAGCTCCCAAGCGGCAGGGCTTTACGAGCAGTACTTC.

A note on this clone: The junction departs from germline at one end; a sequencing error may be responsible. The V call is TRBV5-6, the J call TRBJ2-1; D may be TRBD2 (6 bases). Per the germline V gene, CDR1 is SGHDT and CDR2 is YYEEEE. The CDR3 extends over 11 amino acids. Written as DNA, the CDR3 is TGTGCCAGCAGCACATCGGGGACTGAAATCTTC. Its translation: CASSTSGTEIF.

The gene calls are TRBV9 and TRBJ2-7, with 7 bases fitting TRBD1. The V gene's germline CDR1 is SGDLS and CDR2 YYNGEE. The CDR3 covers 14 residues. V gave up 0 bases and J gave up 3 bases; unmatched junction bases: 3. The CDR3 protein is CASSVGDSNYEQYF. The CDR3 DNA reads TGTGCCAGCAGCGTAGGGGACAGCAACTACGAGCAGTACTTC.